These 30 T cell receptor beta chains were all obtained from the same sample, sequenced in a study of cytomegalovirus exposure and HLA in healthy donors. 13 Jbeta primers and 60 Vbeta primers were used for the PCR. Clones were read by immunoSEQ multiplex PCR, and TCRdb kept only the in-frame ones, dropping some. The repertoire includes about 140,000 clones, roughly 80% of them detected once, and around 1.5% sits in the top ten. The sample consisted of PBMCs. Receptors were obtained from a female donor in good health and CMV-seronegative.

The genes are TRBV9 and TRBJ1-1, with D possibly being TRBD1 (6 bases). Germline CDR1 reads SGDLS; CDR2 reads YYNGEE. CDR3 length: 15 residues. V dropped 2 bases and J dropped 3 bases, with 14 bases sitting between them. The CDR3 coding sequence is TGTGCCAGCAGCGTGGGCCGGGGGGCATACACTGAAGCTTTCTTT. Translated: CASSVGRGAYTEAFF.

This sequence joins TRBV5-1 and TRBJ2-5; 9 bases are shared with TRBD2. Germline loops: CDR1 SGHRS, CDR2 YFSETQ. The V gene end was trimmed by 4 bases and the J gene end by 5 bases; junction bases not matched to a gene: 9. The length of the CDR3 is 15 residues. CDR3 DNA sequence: TGCGCCAGCAGCGGAGGGCGGGGGGGGCCGGAGACCCAGTACTTC. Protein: CASSGGRGGPETQYF.

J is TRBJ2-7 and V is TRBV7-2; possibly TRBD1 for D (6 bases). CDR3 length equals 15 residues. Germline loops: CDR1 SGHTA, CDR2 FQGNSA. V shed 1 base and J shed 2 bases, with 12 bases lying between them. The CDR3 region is CASSLEIGDTYEQYF. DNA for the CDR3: TGTGCCAGCAGCTTAGAGATTGGGGACACCTACGAGCAGTACTTC.

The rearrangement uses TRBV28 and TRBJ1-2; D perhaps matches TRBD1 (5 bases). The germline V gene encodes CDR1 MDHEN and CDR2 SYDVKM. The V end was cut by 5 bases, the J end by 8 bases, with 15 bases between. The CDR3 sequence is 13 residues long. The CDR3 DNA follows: TGTGCCAGCAGTACGGGGGGGATCGCCGGCTACACCTTC. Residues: CASSTGGIAGYTF.

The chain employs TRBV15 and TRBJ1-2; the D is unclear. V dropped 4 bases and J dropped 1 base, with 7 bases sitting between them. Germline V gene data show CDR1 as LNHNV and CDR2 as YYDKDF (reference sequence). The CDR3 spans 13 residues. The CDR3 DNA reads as TGTGCCACCAGCACAACAGTTAACTATGGCTACACCTTC. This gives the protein CATSTTVNYGYTF.

CDR3 loop: CASRTGSYHGYTF. Here the CDR3 DNA reads TGTGCCAGCAGGACAGGGTCCTACCATGGCTACACCTTC. This chain links TRBV6-5 with TRBJ1-2, with TRBD1 identical over 7 bases. The CDR3 has 13 amino acids. The V gene's germline CDR1 is MNHEY and CDR2 SVGAGI. V lost 6 bases to trimming and J lost 6 bases; unmatched junction nucleotides: 7.

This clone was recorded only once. The CDR3 sequence: CASKKTGVSTDTQYF. In DNA form, the CDR3 reads TGTGCCAGCAAAAAGACAGGGGTCAGCACAGATACGCAGTATTTT. The V call is TRBV28, the J call TRBJ2-3; 8 nucleotides agree with TRBD1. V was clipped by 7 bases and J by 0 bases; unmatched bases: 6. Germline CDR1 and CDR2: MDHEN and SYDVKM. This CDR3 region has 15 residues.

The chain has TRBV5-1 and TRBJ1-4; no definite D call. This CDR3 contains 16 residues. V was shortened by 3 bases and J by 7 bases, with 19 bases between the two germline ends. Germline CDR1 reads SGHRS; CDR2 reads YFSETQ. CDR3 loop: CASSWREAPMGEKLFF. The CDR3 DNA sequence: TGCGCCAGCAGCTGGCGGGAGGCCCCAATGGGTGAAAAACTGTTTTTT. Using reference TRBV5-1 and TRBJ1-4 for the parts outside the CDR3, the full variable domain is KAGVTQTPRYLIKTRGQQVTLSCSPISGHRSVSWYQQTPGQGLQFLFEYFSETQRNKGNFPGRFSGRQFSNSRSEMNVSTLELGDSALYLCASSWREAPMGEKLFFGSGTQLSVL.

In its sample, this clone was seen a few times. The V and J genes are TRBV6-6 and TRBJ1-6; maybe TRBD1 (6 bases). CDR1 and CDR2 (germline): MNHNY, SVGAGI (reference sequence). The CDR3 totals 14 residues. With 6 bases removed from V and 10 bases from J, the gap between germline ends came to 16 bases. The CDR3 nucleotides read TGTGCCAGCAGGCCCCGGGACATAAACTCACCCCTCCACTTT. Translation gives CASRPRDINSPLHF.

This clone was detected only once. The CDR3 sequence is CASSPGQGADTEAFF. CDR3 DNA: TGTGCCAGCTCACCAGGACAGGGCGCGGACACTGAAGCTTTCTTT. This chain uses TRBV18 with TRBJ1-1; 8 nucleotides align to TRBD1. With V trimmed by 2 bases and J by 3 bases, 5 bases remained unmatched. Germline loops: CDR1 KGHSH, CDR2 LQKENI. This CDR3 contains 15 residues.

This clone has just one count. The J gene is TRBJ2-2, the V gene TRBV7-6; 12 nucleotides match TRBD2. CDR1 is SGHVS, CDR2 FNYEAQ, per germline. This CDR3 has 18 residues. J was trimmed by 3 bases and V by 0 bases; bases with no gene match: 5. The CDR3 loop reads CASSLAPSGRAYTGELFF. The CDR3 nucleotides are TGTGCCAGCAGCTTAGCGCCTAGCGGGAGGGCCTACACCGGGGAGCTGTTTTTT.

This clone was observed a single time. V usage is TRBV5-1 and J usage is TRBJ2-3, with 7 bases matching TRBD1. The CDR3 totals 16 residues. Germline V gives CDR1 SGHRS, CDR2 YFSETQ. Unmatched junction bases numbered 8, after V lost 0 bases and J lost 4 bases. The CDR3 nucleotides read TGCGCCAGCAGCTTGGGACAGGGAGCCAGGGCAGATACGCAGTATTTT. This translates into CASSLGQGARADTQYF.

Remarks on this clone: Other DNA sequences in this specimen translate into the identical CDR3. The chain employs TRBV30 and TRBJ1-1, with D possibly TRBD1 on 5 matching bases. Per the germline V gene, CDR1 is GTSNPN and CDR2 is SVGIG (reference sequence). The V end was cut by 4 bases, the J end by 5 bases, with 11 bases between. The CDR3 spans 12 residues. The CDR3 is CAWMTVGTEAFF. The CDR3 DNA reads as TGTGCCTGGATGACAGTCGGGACTGAAGCTTTCTTT.

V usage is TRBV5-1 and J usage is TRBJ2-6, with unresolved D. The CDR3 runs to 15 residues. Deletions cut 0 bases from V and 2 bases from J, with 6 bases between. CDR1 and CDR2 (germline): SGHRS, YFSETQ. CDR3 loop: CASSLVEAGANVLTF. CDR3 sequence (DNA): TGCGCCAGCAGCTTGGTTGAGGCTGGGGCCAACGTCCTGACTTTC. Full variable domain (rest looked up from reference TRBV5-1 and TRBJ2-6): KAGVTQTPRYLIKTRGQQVTLSCSPISGHRSVSWYQQTPGQGLQFLFEYFSETQRNKGNFPGRFSGRQFSNSRSEMNVSTLELGDSALYLCASSLVEAGANVLTFGAGSRLTVL.

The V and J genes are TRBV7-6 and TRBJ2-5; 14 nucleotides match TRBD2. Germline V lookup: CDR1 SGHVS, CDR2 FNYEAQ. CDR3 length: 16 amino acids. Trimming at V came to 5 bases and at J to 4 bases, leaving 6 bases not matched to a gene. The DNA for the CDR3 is TGTGCCAGCAGCGCCGGACTAGCGGGAGGAAGAGAGACCCAGTACTTC. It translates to CASSAGLAGGRETQYF.

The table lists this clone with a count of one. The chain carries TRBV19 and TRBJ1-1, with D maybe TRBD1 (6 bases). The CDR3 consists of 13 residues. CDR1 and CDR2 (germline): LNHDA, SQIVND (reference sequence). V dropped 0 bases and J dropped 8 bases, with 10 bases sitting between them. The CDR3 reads CASSIDTGWEAFF. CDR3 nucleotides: TGTGCCAGTAGTATAGATACAGGGTGGGAAGCTTTCTTT.

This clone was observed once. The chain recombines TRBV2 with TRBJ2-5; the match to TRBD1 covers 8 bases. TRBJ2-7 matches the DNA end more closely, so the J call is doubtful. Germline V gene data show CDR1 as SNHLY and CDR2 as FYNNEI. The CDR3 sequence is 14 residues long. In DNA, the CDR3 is TGTGCCAGCGGCCGGGACAGGAGTTCCTACGAGCAGTACTTC. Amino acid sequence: CASGRDRSSYEQYF.

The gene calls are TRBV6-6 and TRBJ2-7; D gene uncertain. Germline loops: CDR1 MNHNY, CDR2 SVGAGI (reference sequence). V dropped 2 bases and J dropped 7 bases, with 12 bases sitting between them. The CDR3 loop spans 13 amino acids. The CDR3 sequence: CASSYTPEREQYF. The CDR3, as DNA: TGTGCCAGCAGTTACACCCCAGAAAGAGAGCAGTACTTC.

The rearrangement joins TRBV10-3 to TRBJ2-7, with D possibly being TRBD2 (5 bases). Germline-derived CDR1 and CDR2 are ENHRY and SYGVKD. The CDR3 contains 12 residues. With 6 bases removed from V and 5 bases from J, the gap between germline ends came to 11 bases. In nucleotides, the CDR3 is TGTGCCATCAGGGGAGAACCCCACGAGCAGTACTTC. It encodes CAIRGEPHEQYF.

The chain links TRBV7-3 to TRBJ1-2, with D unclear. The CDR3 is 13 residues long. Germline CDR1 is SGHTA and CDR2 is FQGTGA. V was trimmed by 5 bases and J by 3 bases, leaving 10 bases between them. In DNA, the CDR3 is TGTGCCAGCAGCCCCGGAGGTGACTATGGCTACACCTTC. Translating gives CASSPGGDYGYTF.

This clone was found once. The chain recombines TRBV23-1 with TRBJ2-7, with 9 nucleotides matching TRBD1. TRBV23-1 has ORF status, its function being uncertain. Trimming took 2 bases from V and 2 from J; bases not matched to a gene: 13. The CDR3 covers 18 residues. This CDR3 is CASSQPGQGTVMTYEQYF. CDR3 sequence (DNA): TGCGCCAGCAGTCAACCGGGACAGGGTACGGTAATGACCTACGAGCAGTACTTC.

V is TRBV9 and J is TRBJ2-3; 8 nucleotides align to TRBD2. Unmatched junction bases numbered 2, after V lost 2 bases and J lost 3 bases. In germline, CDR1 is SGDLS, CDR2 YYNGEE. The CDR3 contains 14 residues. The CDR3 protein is CASSVSGGTDTQYF. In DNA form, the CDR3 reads TGTGCCAGCAGCGTGAGCGGGGGTACAGATACGCAGTATTTT. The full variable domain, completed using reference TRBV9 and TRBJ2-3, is DSGVTQTPKHLITATGQRVTLRCSPRSGDLSVYWYQQSLDQGLQFLIQYYNGEERAKGNILERFSAQQFPDLHSELNLSSLELGDSALYFCASSVSGGTDTQYFGPGTRLTVL.

Here the CDR3 reads CASSFRQGLPSYEQYF. Here the CDR3 DNA reads TGTGCCAGCAGCTTCCGGCAGGGACTACCTTCCTACGAGCAGTACTTC. The V and J genes are TRBV7-2 and TRBJ2-7; 7 bases line up with TRBD2. The CDR3 spans 16 residues. Germline lookup yields CDR1 SGHTA and CDR2 FQGNSA. The V segment lost 3 bases and the J segment 1 base; nucleotides outside the gene matches: 9.

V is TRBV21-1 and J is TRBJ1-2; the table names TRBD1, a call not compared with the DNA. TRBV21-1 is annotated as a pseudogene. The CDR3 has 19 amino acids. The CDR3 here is CASSNSEDRRGVLGYGYTF. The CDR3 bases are TGTGCCAGCAGCAATTCAGAGGACAGGAGGGGGGTTCTGGGCTATGGCTACACCTTC.

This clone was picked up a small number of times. The CDR3 spells CASSTQTSGNPYEQYF. The CDR3 region has the DNA TGTGCCAGCAGCACCCAGACTAGCGGTAACCCCTACGAGCAGTACTTC. The chain combines TRBV5-6 with TRBJ2-7; 9 nucleotides align to TRBD2. With V trimmed by 4 bases and J by 2 bases, 10 bases remained unmatched. CDR3 length: 16 amino acids. CDR1 is SGHDT, CDR2 YYEEEE, per germline. Full variable domain (remainder filled in from reference TRBV5-6 and TRBJ2-7): DAGVTQSPTHLIKTRGQQVTLRCSPKSGHDTVSWYQQALGQGPQFIFQYYEEEERQRGNFPDRFSGHQFPNYSSELNVNALLLGDSALYLCASSTQTSGNPYEQYFGPGTRLTVT.

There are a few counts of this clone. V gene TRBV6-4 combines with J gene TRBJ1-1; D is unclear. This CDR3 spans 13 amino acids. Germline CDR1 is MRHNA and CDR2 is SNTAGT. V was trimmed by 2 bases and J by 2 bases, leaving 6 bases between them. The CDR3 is CASSDTRNTEAFF. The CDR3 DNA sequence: TGTGCCAGCAGTGACACACGAAACACTGAAGCTTTCTTT.

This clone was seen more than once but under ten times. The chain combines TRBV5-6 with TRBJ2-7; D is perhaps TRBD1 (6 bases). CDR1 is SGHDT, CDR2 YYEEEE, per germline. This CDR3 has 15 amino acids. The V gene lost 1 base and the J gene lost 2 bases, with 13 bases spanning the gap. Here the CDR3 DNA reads TGTGCCAGCAGCTTGACCACAGGGTACGCCTACGAGCAGTACTTC. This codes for CASSLTTGYAYEQYF.

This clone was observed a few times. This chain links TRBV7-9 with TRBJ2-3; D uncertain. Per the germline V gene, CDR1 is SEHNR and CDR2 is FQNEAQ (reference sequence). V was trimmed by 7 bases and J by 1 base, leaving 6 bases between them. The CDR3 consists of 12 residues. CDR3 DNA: TGTGCCAGCACCGTTGGCACAGATACGCAGTATTTT. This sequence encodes CASTVGTDTQYF. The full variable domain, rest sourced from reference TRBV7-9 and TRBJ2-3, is DTGVSQNPRHKITKRGQNVTFRCDPISEHNRLYWYRQTLGQGPEFLTYFQNEAQLEKSRLLSDRFSAERPKGSFSTLEIQRTEQGDSAMYLCASTVGTDTQYFGPGTRLTVL.

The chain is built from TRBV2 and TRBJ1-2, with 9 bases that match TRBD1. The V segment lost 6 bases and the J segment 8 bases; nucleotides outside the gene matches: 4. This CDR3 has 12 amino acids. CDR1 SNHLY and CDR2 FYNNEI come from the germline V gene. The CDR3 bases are TGTGCCAGCAGAGGGACAGGGCAGGGCTACACCTTC. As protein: CASRGTGQGYTF.

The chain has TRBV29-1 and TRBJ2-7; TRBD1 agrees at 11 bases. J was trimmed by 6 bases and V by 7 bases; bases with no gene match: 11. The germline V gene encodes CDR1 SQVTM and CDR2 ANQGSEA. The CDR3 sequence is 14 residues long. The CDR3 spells CSAVSGTGGPEQYF. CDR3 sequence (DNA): TGCAGCGCTGTCTCCGGGACAGGGGGACCCGAGCAGTACTTC.